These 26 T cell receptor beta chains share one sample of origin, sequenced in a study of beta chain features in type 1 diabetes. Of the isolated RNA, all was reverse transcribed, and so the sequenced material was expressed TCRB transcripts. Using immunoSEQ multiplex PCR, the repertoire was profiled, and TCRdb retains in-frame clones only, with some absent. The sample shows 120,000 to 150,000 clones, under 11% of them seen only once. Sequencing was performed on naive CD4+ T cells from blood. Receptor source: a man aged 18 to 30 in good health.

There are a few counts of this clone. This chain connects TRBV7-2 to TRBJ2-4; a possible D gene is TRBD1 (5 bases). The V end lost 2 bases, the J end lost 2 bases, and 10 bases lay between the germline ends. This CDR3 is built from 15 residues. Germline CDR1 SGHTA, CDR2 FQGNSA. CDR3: CASSLQGGSKNIQYF. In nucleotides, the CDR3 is TGTGCCAGCAGCTTACAGGGTGGGTCCAAAAACATTCAGTACTTC.

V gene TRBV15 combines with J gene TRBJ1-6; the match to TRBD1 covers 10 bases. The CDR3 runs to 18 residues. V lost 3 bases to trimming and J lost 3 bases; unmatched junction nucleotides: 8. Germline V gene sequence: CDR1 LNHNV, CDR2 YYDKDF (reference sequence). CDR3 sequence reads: CATSSGLTGGIYNSPLHF. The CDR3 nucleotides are TGTGCCACCAGCAGTGGACTGACAGGGGGCATCTATAATTCACCCCTCCACTTT.

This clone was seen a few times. CDR3 sequence reads: CASGTAYQPQHF. In DNA, the CDR3 is TGTGCCAGCGGGACAGCATATCAGCCCCAGCATTTT. The rearrangement uses TRBV6-1 and TRBJ1-5, with 7 bases matching TRBD1. In germline, CDR1 is MNHNS, CDR2 SASEGT. V was pared by 8 bases and J by 5 bases, with 3 bases of the junction left unmatched. CDR3 size: 12 residues.

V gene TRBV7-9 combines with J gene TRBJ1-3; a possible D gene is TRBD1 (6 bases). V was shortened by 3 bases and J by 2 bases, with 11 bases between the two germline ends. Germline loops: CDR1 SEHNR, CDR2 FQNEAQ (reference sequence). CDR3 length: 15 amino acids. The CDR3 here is CASSFGGQTGNTIYF. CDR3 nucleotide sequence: TGTGCCAGCAGCTTCGGGGGGCAAACTGGAAACACCATATATTTT.

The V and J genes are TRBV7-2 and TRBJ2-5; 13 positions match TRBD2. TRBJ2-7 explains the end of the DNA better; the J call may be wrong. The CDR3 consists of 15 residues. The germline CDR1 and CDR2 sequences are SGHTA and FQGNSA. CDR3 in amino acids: CASRRLAGGASEQYF. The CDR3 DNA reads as TGTGCCAGCAGGCGACTAGCGGGGGGAGCCTCCGAGCAGTACTTC.

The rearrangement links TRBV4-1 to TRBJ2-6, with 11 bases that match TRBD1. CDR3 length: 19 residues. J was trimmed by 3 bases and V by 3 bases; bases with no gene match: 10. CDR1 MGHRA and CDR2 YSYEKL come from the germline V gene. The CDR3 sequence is CASSHPRDRGSVGANVLTF. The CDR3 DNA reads TGCGCCAGCAGCCATCCCCGGGACAGGGGGTCTGTTGGGGCCAACGTCCTGACTTTC.

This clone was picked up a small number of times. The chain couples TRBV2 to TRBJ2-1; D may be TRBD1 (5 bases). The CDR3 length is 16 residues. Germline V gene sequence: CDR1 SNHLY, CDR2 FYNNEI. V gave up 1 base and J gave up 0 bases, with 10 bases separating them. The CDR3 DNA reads TGTGCCAGCAGTGAAGGCGTAGGGGTCTCCTACAATGAGCAGTTCTTC. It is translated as CASSEGVGVSYNEQFF.

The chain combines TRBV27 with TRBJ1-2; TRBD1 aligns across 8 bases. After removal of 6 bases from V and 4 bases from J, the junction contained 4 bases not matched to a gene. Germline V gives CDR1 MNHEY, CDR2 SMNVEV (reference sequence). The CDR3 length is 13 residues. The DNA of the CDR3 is TGTGCCAGCAGCCGTACAGGGGGCTATGGCTACACCTTC. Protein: CASSRTGGYGYTF.

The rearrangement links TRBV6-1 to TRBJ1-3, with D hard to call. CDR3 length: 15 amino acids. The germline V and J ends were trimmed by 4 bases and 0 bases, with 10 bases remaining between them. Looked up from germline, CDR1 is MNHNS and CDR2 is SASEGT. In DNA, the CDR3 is TGTGCCAGCAGTGCGGACGGACTCTCTGGAAACACCATATATTTT. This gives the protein CASSADGLSGNTIYF.

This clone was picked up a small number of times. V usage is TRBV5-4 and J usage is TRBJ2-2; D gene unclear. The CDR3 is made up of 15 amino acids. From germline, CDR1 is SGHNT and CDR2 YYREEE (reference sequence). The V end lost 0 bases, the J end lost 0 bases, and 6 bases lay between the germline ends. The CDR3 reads CASSLVQANTGELFF. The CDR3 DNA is TGTGCCAGCAGCTTGGTTCAGGCGAACACCGGGGAGCTGTTTTTT.

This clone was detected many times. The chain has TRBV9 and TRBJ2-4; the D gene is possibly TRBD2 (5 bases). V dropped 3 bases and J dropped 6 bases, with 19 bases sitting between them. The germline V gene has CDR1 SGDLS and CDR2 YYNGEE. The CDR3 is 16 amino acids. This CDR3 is CASSEGPGGSGNIQYF. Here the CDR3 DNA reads TGTGCCAGCAGCGAGGGCCCCGGCGGGTCCGGAAACATTCAGTACTTC.

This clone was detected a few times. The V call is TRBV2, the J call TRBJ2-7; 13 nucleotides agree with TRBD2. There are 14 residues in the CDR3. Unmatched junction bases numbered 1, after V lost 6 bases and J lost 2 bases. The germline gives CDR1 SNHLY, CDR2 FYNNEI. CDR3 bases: TGTGCCAGCAGGGGGACTAGCGGGGCCTACGAGCAGTACTTC. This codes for CASRGTSGAYEQYF.

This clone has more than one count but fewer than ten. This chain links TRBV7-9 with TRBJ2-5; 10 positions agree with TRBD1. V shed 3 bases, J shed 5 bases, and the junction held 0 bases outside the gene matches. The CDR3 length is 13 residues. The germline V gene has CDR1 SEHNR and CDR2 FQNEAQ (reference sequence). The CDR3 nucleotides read TGTGCCAGCAGCTTGGACAGGGGGGAGACCCAGTACTTC. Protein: CASSLDRGETQYF.

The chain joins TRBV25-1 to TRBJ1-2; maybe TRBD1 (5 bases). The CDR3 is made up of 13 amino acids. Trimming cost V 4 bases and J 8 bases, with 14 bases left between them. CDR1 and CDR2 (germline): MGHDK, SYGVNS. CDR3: CASSAGLLRGYTF. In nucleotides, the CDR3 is TGTGCCAGCAGTGCGGGACTATTAAGGGGCTACACCTTC.

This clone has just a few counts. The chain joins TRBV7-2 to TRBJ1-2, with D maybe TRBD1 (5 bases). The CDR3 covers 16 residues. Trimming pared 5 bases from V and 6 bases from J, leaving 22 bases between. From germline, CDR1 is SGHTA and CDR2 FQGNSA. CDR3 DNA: TGTGCCAGCAGCCATGAGGCGGGACGACCTATCCATGGCTACACCTTC. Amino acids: CASSHEAGRPIHGYTF.

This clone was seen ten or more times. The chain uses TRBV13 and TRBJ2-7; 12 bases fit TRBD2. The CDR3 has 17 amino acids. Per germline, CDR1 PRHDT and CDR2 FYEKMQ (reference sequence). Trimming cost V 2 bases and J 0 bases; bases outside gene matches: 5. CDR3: CASSLPGLAGNSYEQYF. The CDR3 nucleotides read TGTGCCAGCAGCTTACCTGGACTAGCGGGGAACTCCTACGAGCAGTACTTC.

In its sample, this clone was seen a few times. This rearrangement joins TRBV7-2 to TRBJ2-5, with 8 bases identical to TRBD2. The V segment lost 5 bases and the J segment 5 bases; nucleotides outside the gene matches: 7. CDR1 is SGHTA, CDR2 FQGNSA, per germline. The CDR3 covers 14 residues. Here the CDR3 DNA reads TGTGCCAGCAGCGCCAGCCGGGGGGGGGAGACCCAGTACTTC. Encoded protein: CASSASRGGETQYF.

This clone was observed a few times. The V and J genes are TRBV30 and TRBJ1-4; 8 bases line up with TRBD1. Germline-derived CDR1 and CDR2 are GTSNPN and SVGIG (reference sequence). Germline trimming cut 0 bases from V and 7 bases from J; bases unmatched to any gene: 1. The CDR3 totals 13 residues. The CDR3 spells CAWSVQGVEKLFF. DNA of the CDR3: TGTGCCTGGAGTGTACAGGGGGTTGAAAAACTGTTTTTT.

For the CDR3, the DNA is TGCGCCAGTCTTTCCGACAGCCAAGAGACCCAGTACTTC. Amino acids: CASLSDSQETQYF. The chain recombines TRBV5-1 with TRBJ2-5; possibly TRBD1 for D (5 bases). Germline CDR1 SGHRS, CDR2 YFSETQ. Trimming shortened V by 8 bases and J by 1 base, and 12 bases separated the two germline ends. This CDR3 comprises 13 residues.

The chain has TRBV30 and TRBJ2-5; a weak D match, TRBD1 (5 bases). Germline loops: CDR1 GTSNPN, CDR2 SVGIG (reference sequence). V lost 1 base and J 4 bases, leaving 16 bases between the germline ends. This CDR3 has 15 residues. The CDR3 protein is CAWSEGGAFGETQYF. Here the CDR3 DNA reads TGTGCCTGGAGTGAGGGTGGGGCTTTCGGAGAGACCCAGTACTTC.

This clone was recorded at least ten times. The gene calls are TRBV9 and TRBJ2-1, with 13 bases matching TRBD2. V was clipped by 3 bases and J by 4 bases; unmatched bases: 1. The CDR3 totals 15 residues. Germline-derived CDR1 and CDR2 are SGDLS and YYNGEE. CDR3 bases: TGTGCCAGCAGCGAGACTAGCGGGGGGTACAATGAGCAGTTCTTC. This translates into CASSETSGGYNEQFF.

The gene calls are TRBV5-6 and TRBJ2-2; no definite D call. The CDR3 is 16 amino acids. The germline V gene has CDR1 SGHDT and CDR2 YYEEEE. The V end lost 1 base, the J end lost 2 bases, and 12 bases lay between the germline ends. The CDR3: CASSLLTLSNTGELFF. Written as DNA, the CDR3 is TGTGCCAGCAGCTTGTTGACTCTTTCTAACACCGGGGAGCTGTTTTTT.

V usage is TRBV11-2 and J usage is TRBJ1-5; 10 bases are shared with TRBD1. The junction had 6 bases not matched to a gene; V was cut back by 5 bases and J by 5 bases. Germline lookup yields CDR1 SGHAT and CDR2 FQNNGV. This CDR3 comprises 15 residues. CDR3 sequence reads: CASSRDRGRDQPQHF. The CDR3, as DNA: TGTGCCAGCAGCCGGGACAGGGGTAGGGATCAGCCCCAGCATTTT.

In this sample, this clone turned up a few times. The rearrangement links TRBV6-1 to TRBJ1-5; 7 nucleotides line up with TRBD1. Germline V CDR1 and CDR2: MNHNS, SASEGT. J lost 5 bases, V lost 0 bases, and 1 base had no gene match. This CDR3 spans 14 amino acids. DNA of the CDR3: TGTGCCAGCAGTGAAGCAGGGGGCGATCAGCCCCAGCATTTT. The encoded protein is CASSEAGGDQPQHF.

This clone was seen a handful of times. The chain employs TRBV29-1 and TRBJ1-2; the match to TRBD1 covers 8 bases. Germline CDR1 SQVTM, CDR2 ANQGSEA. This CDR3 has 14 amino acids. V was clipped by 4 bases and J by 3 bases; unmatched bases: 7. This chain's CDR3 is CSVGGQVVDYGYTF. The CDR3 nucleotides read TGCAGCGTTGGGGGACAGGTGGTAGACTATGGCTACACCTTC.

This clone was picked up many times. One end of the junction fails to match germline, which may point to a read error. The CDR3 loop reads CASSPSGGGF. The CDR3 nucleotides are TGTGCCAGCAGCCCCTCAGGGGGTGGATTT. The chain carries TRBV9 and TRBJ1-4; 7 bases are a match to TRBD1. This CDR3 comprises 10 residues. Germline CDR1 and CDR2: SGDLS and YYNGEE.